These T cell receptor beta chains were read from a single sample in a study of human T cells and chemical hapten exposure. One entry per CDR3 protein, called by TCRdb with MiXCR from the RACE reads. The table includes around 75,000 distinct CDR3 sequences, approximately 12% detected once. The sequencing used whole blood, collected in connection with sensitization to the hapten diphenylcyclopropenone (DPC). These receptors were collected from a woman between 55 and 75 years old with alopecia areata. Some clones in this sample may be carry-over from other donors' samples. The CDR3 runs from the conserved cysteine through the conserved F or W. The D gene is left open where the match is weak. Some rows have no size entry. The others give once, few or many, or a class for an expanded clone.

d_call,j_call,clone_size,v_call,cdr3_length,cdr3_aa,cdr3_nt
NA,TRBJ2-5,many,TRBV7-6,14,CASSFNGYQETQYF,TGTGCCAGCAGCTTCAACGGGTACCAAGAGACCCAGTACTTC
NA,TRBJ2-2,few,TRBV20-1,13,CSATQKNTGELFF,TGCAGTGCGACGCAGAAGAACACCGGGGAGCTGTTTTTT
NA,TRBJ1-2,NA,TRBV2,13,CASSVRGQGGYTF,TGTGCCAGCAGTGTTCGGGGGCAAGGGGGCTACACCTTC
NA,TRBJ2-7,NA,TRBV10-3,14,CAISAGFNTYEQYF,TGTGCCATCAGTGCAGGTTTTAATACCTACGAGCAGTACTTC
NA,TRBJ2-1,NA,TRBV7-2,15,CASSRGSGRANEQFF,TGTGCCAGCAGCCGAGGGAGCGGGCGTGCCAATGAGCAGTTCTTC
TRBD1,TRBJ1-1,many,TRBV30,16,CAWSAPLRGTAGEAFF,TGTGCCTGGAGTGCCCCATTGAGAGGGACAGCGGGTGAAGCTTTCTTT
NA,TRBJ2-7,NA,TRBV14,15,CASSQFGGSPYEQYF,TGTGCCAGCAGCCAATTTGGGGGGAGTCCCTACGAGCAGTACTTC
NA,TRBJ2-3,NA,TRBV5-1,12,CASSLFQDTQYF,TGCGCCAGCAGCTTGTTTCAAGATACGCAGTATTTT
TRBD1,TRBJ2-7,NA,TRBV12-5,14,CASAAGTGFYEQYF,TGTGCTAGTGCTGCCGGGACAGGGTTTTACGAGCAGTACTTC
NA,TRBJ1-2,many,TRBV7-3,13,CASSFAHTLGYTF,TGTGCCAGCAGCTTTGCCCACACTCTTGGCTACACCTTC
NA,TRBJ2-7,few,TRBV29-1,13,CSVHGQKPYEQYF,TGCAGCGTTCACGGACAGAAACCCTACGAGCAGTACTTC
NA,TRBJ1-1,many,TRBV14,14,CASSQALGYTEAFF,TGTGCCAGCAGCCAAGCTCTCGGTTACACTGAAGCTTTCTTT
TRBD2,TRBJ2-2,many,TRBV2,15,CASREGLAGTGELFF,TGTGCCAGCAGAGAGGGACTAGCGGGCACCGGGGAGCTGTTTTTT
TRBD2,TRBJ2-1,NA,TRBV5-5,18,CASSSGVVWTSSQNEQFF,TGTGCCAGCAGCTCGGGGGTTGTTTGGACTAGCTCTCAGAATGAGCAGTTCTTC
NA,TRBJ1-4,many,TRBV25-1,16,CASSGGGTSLSEKLFF,TGTGCCAGCAGTGGAGGGGGGACGTCCCTTAGCGAAAAACTGTTTTTT
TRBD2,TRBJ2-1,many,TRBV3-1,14,CASSPSGGPYEQFF,TGTGCCAGCAGCCCTAGCGGGGGGCCTTATGAGCAGTTCTTC
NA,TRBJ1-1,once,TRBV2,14,CASLLLGGDTEAFF,TGTGCCAGCCTCCTGTTGGGAGGGGACACTGAAGCTTTCTTT
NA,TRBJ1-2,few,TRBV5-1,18,CASSLLGLNAGTNYGYTF,TGCGCCAGCAGCTTGCTGGGTCTAAACGCCGGTACTAACTATGGCTACACCTTC
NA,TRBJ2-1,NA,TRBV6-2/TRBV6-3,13,CASRDSANNEQFF,TGTGCCAGCAGGGACTCAGCCAACAATGAGCAGTTCTTC
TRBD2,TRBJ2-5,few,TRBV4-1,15,CASSQGLAVQETQYF,TGCGCCAGCAGCCAGGGACTAGCGGTACAAGAGACCCAGTACTTC
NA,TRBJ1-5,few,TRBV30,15,CAWSDGVTDNQPQHF,TGTGCCTGGAGTGACGGGGTGACAGATAATCAGCCCCAGCATTTT
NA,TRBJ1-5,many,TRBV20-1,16,CSARVGGGGSNQPQHF,TGCAGTGCTAGAGTGGGGGGAGGTGGAAGCAATCAGCCCCAGCATTTT
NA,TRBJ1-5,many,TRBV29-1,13,CSVGPGGNQPQHF,TGCAGCGTTGGCCCGGGGGGCAATCAGCCCCAGCATTTT
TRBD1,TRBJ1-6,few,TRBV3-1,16,CASSRGTGRYNSPLHF,TGTGCCAGCAGCCGCGGGACAGGGCGGTATAATTCACCCCTCCACTTT
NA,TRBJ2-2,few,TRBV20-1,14,CSASGRPNTGELFF,TGCAGTGCTAGTGGAAGGCCGAACACCGGGGAGCTGTTTTTT
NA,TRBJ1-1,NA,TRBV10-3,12,CAIRTQNTEAFF,TGTGCCATCCGGACACAAAACACTGAAGCTTTCTTT
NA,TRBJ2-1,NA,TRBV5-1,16,CASSLSAARSYNEQFF,TGCGCCAGCAGCTTGAGTGCGGCCCGCTCCTACAATGAGCAGTTCTTC
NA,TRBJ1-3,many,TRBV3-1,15,CASSKMGGSGNTIYF,TGTGCCAGCAGCAAAATGGGTGGCTCTGGAAACACCATATATTTT
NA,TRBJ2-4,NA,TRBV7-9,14,CASSEGRVQNIQYF,TGTGCCAGCAGCGAAGGAAGGGTTCAAAACATTCAGTACTTC
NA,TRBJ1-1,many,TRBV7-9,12,CASTYSHTEAFF,TGTGCCAGCACCTACAGTCACACTGAAGCTTTCTTT
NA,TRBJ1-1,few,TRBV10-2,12,CASSGEQPEAFF,TGCGCCAGCAGTGGCGAGCAGCCTGAAGCTTTCTTT
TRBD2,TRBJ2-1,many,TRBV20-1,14,CSALGGGSLREQFF,TGCAGTGCCCTCGGCGGGGGATCGCTTCGTGAGCAGTTCTTC
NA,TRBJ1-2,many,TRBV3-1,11,CASSLGFGYTF,TGTGCCAGCAGCCTGGGTTTTGGCTACACCTTC
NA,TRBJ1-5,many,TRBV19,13,CASSKTKGEPQHF,TGTGCCAGTAGCAAAACGAAAGGGGAGCCCCAGCATTTT
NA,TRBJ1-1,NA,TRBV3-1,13,CASSREGGTEAFF,TGTGCCAGCAGCCGCGAGGGGGGCACTGAAGCTTTCTTT
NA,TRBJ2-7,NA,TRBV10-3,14,CAISGGRQTYEQYF,TGTGCCATCAGTGGAGGGCGTCAAACCTACGAGCAGTACTTC
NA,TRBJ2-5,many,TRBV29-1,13,CSVEGTRLETQYF,TGCAGCGTTGAAGGGACCAGGTTGGAGACCCAGTACTTC